Many counts were recorded for the clone carrying this T cell receptor (beta chain). The germline gives CDR1 KGHSH, CDR2 LQKENI. Trimming stripped 5 bases from V and 4 bases from J, with 24 bases between. This CDR3 is 18 amino acids long. For the unsorted libraries, 2 million PBMCs stored at -80 C served as input. TCRdb re-called the 5' RACE reads with MiXCR, one entry per CDR3 protein. The sample includes 50,000 or so distinct CDR3 sequences, around 3.9% of them seen just once. This entry is derived from a study of neurological immune-mediated disorders. About the research overall: Multiple sclerosis patients numbering approximately 35 comprised around 31 relapsing-remitting and 3 secondary progressive patients.

The chain joins TRBV18 to TRBJ1-3; no definite D call. The TCR sequence derives from a man younger than 40 with multiple sclerosis. Sequencing was done on a sample of PBMCs. As DNA, the CDR3 is TGTGCCAGCTCAGTTGCAATTAAGTCCGAAGCCTCCGGAAACACCATATATTTT. Its protein is CASSVAIKSEASGNTIYF.